This is a list of T cell receptor beta chains from one sample in a study of identical twins' blood T cells. TCRdb re-derived calls from the 5' RACE reads in MiXCR, one entry per CDR3 protein. The sample shows fewer than 450,000 distinct CDR3 sequences, 28% of them seen only once. Source material: PBMCs. These receptors were taken from a woman aged 18-49 years in good health. The CDR3 runs from the conserved cysteine through the conserved F or W. The order of the fields is clone size, D gene, J gene, CDR3 length, V gene, CDR3 DNA, CDR3 protein. A D gene is named only where the DNA matches it firmly. A clone size is listed for some rows: how often the clone was seen (once, few, many), or a class if it is expanded.

few,-,TRBJ2-1,10,TRBV25-1,TGTGCCAGCAGTGGGGGTGAGCAGTTCTTC,CASSGGEQFF
-,-,TRBJ2-2,12,TRBV7-6,TGTGCCAGCAGCCTATACCGCGGGGAGCTGTTTTTT,CASSLYRGELFF
many,-,TRBJ1-3,14,TRBV29-1,TGCAGCGTTGAGGGGGGTGGCTCTGGAAACACCATATATTTT,CSVEGGGSGNTIYF
-,-,TRBJ1-3,17,TRBV7-9,TGTGCCAGCAGGGAAGGTCCGGGGACTTCCCCTGGAAACACCATATATTTT,CASREGPGTSPGNTIYF
few,-,TRBJ2-7,14,TRBV7-9,TGTGCCAGCAGCTTAGATACGGACTCCTACGAGCAGTACTTC,CASSLDTDSYEQYF
-,-,TRBJ1-2,12,TRBV29-1,TGCAGCGCCCCCGGAGGCGGGTTTGGCTACACCTTC,CSAPGGGFGYTF
-,-,TRBJ2-7,14,TRBV20-1,TGCAGTGCTAGAGATCGGACTCTAGCCTACGAGCAGTACTTC,CSARDRTLAYEQYF
-,-,TRBJ2-2,15,TRBV11-3,TGTGCCAGCAGCCAGTCCACGGGGTGGACCGGGGAGCTGTTTTTT,CASSQSTGWTGELFF
-,-,TRBJ2-3,11,TRBV20-1,TGCAGTGGTCCTAGCACAGATACGCAGTATTTT,CSGPSTDTQYF
-,-,TRBJ2-1,15,TRBV7-2,TGTGCCAGCAGCTCGCTAGGCCCCTCCCTTAGTGAGCAGTTCTTC,CASSSLGPSLSEQFF
-,-,TRBJ1-2,15,TRBV7-2,TGTGCCAGCAGCCTCCGACACCAACCCAACTATGGCTACACCTTC,CASSLRHQPNYGYTF
-,-,TRBJ1-2,15,TRBV15,TGTGCCACCAGCAGAGTGTCTAACTTCAACTATGGCTACACCTTC,CATSRVSNFNYGYTF
many,-,TRBJ2-3,14,TRBV20-1,TGCAGTGCTAGTTTGGGACTGTCCACAGATACGCAGTATTTT,CSASLGLSTDTQYF
-,-,TRBJ2-3,12,TRBV12-3/TRBV12-4,TGTGCCAGCAGTTCCCCCTCAGATGCGCAGTATTTT,CASSSPSDAQYF
few,-,TRBJ1-5,15,TRBV6-6,TGTGCCAGCAGTTACGAGGGCAGGGTCAATCAGCCCCAGCATTTT,CASSYEGRVNQPQHF
-,TRBD2,TRBJ2-1,18,TRBV11-2,TGTGCCAGCAGCTTCTTTTCGATACTAGCGGGAGAACACAATGAGCAGTTCTTC,CASSFFSILAGEHNEQFF
-,-,TRBJ1-1,14,TRBV5-6,TGTGCCAGCAGCTTTCGGGCGCTAAGCACTGAAGCTTTCTTT,CASSFRALSTEAFF
few,-,TRBJ2-1,17,TRBV27,TGTGCCAGCAGTTTACCCCCTCGGCCGAGCTCCTACAATGAGCAGTTCTTC,CASSLPPRPSSYNEQFF
-,TRBD2,TRBJ2-1,14,TRBV9,TGTGCCAGCAGCGCGGCGGGAGCGGACAATGAGCAGTTCTTC,CASSAAGADNEQFF
few,-,TRBJ2-1,11,TRBV20-1,TGCATTGCAACCAAAATTGGGGGCGAGTTCTTC,CIATKIGGEFF
few,-,TRBJ2-7,13,TRBV12-3/TRBV12-4,TGTGCCAGCACTAATAGCGGATCCTACGAGCAGTACTTC,CASTNSGSYEQYF
-,-,TRBJ2-3,16,TRBV9,TGTGCCAGCAGCGTCCACCTGCAGGGTGGCACAGATACGCAGTATTTT,CASSVHLQGGTDTQYF
few,-,TRBJ2-1,13,TRBV20-1,TGCAGTGCTCCCAAGCGGTGGGGGCATGAGCAGTTCTTC,CSAPKRWGHEQFF
-,TRBD2,TRBJ2-1,17,TRBV29-1,TGCAGCCCCTGGGCTAGCGGGAGCGTTGGGTCCTACAATGAGCAGTTCTTC,CSPWASGSVGSYNEQFF
few,TRBD1,TRBJ1-5,16,TRBV19,TGTGCCAGTAGTAGGAAAGGGACAGCCAGCAATCAGCCCCAGCATTTT,CASSRKGTASNQPQHF
few,TRBD2,TRBJ2-2,16,TRBV10-3,TGTGCCATCAGTGAGCGGGGGGGGTCGAACACCGGGGAGCTGTTTTTT,CAISERGGSNTGELFF
-,-,TRBJ2-2,14,TRBV3-1,TGTGCCAGCATCCAATTTGGGACCCACGAGAGCTGGTTTTTT,CASIQFGTHESWFF
-,TRBD1,TRBJ1-6,15,TRBV12-3/TRBV12-4,TGTGCCAGCAGTTACCCGGTACAGGGGCCTTCACCCCTCCACTTT,CASSYPVQGPSPLHF
-,-,TRBJ1-5,14,TRBV9,TGTGCCAGCAGCGTAGGTGTCAGCAATCAGCCCCAGCATTTT,CASSVGVSNQPQHF
few,TRBD1,TRBJ1-6,16,TRBV6-5,TGTGCCAGCAGACCACAGGGGAGCTCCTATAATTCACCCCTCCACTTT,CASRPQGSSYNSPLHF
-,-,TRBJ1-3,15,TRBV11-2,TGTGCCAGCAGCTTAGCCAGAGGAACCGGAAACACCATATATTTT,CASSLARGTGNTIYF